The 5 T cell receptor beta chains below were found in one sample sequenced in a study of T cells in Graves' hyperthyroidism and ophthalmopathy. RNA transcripts served as the template for amplifying TCR beta CDR3 regions. First-round RT-PCR of the TCR CDR3 relied on the HTBI primer set. TCRdb itself ran the multiplex PCR reads through MiXCR, one entry per CDR3 protein. The sample lists some 600,000 distinct CDR3 sequences, around 45% occurring once. The sample consisted of peripheral blood or thyroid tissue (not recorded which). The receptor set was obtained from a woman younger than 30 with Graves' hyperthyroidism.

Remarks on this clonotype: This may be a read error, as it is one base from a much larger clone. This chain links TRBV10-3 with TRBJ2-7; 10 nucleotides align to TRBD1. J was trimmed by 7 bases and V by 7 bases; bases with no gene match: 10. The germline V gene has CDR1 ENHRY and CDR2 SYGVKD. This CDR3 contains 14 residues. CDR3 sequence (DNA): TGTGCCATCAACCCGGGACAGGGGATTGGGGAGCAGTACTTC. Its protein product is CAINPGQGIGEQYF.

The J gene is TRBJ1-4, the V gene TRBV7-3; D is unclear. Germline V CDR1 and CDR2: SGHTA, FQGTGA. CDR3 size: 14 residues. The V end was cut by 0 bases, the J end by 7 bases, with 9 bases between. The CDR3 is CASSLTGNTEKLFF. In nucleotides, the CDR3 is TGTGCCAGCAGCTTAACGGGGAACACTGAAAAACTGTTTTTT.

The genes are TRBV20-1 and TRBJ1-2, with a possible D match to TRBD1 (5 bases). Trimming left V 6 bases short and J 4 bases short, with 12 bases between. The length of the CDR3 is 12 residues. The germline CDR1 and CDR2 sequences are DFQATT and SNEGSKA (reference sequence). The CDR3 loop reads CSAGGSSYGYTF. The CDR3 DNA reads as TGCAGTGCCGGGGGGTCCTCCTATGGCTACACCTTC.

With respect to this clonotype: One end of the junction fails to match germline, which may point to a read error. The rearrangement uses TRBV19 and TRBJ1-1; D uncertain. In germline, CDR1 is LNHDA, CDR2 SQIVND (reference sequence). There are 12 residues in the CDR3. CDR3 bases: TGTGCCAGTAGTATTGGCCTGACTGAAGCTTCCTTT. Translation: CASSIGLTEASF.

The chain combines TRBV7-9 with TRBJ2-7, with unresolved D. Germline V CDR1 and CDR2: SEHNR, FQNEAQ (reference sequence). This CDR3 has 14 amino acids. V was clipped by 1 base and J by 0 bases, with 7 bases between them. The CDR3 bases are TGTGCCAGCAGCTTAGTCGGAGACTCCTACGAGCAGTACTTC. Translated: CASSLVGDSYEQYF.